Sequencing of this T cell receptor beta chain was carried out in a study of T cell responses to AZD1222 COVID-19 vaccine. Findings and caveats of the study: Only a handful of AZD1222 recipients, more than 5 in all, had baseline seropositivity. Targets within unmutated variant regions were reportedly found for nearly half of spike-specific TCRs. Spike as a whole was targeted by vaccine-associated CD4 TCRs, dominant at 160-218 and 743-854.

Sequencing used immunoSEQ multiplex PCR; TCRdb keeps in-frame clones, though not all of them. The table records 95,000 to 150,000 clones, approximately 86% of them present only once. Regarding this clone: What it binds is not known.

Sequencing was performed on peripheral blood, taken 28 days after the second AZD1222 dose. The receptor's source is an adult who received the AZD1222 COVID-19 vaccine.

CDR3 sequence (DNA): TGTGCCAGCAGCTCCCTAATGGCCTACAGGGATAATTCACCCCTCCACTTT. This encodes CASSSLMAYRDNSPLHF. The chain carries TRBV11-2 and TRBJ1-6, with D possibly TRBD1 on 6 matching bases. Between the trimmed V and J ends, which lost 4 bases and 5 bases, there was a span of 18 bases. Per the germline V gene, CDR1 is SGHAT and CDR2 is FQNNGV. This CDR3 comprises 17 residues. Full variable domain (outside the CDR3, taken from reference TRBV11-2 and TRBJ1-6): EAGVAQSPRYKIIEKRQSVAFWCNPISGHATLYWYQQILGQGPKLLIQFQNNGVVDDSQLPKDRFSAERLKGVDSTLKIQPAKLEDSAVYLCASSSLMAYRDNSPLHFGNGTRLTVT.